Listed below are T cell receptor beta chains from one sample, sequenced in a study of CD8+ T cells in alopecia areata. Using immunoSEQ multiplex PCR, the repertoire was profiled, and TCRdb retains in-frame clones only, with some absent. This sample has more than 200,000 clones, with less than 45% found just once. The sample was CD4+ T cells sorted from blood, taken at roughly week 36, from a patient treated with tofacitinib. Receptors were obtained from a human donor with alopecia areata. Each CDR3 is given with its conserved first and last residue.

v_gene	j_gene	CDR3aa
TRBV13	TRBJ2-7	CASSSIGDRGYEQYF
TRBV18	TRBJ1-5	CASSPGPGLNQPQHF
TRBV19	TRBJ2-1	CASSIDRVGYNEQFF
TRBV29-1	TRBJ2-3	CSVGGTDGTDTQYF
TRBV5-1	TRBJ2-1	CASSLEQGSYNEQFF
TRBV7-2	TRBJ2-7	CASSRTGGAYEQYF
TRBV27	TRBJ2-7	CASSFLAGEYEQYF
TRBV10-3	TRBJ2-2	CAIRGKDTGELFF
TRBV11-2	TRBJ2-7	CASSHTEAVFVEQYF
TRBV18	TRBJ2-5	CASSPGTRGETQYF
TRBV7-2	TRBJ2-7	CASSQFGQVGEQYF
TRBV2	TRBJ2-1	CASRGTGLVYNEQFF
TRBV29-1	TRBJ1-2	CSVDTGANYGYTF
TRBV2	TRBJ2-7	CASSRTSGRGGYEQYF
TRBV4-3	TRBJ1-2	CASSPGGRLGYTF
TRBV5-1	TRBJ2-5	CASSTWTGRETQYF
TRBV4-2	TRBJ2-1	CASSPLGDEQFF
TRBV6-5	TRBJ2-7	CASSQGGEQYF
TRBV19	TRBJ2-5	CASSDKGGFETQYF
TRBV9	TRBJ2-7	CASSVVPSGTYEQYF
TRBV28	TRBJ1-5	CASRGASGESQPQHF
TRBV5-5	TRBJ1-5	CASSAGQGAGQPQHF
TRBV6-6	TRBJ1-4	CASSFTDRDTNEKLFF
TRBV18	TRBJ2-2	CASSPTSGANTGELFF
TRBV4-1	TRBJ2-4	CASSQDGGLVPGLAKNIQYF
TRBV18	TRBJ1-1	CASRGTQNTEAFF
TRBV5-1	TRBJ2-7	CASSQEYYEQYF
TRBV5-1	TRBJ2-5	CASSPGGGGPQETQYF
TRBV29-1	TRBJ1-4	CSVLDWSEKLFF
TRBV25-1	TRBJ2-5	CASSRSYETQYF
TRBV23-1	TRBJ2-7	CASSPGRLESYEQYF
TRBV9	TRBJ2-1	CASSVAFQDFYNEQFF
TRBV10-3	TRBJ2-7	CAIIEPEQYF
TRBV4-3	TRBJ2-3	CASSQDEGADTQYF
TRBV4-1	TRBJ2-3	CASSQGPASLPDTQYF
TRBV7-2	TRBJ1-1	CASSLAWRGTEAFF
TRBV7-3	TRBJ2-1	CASSLSGRAHNEQFF
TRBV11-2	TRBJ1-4	CASSEQGNSEKLFF
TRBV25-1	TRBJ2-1	CASSPAGGASEQFF
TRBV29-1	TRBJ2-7	CSGGLSSYEQYF
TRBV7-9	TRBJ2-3	CASSKKPSGSSTDTQYF
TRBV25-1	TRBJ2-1	CASSEMDSSYNEQFF
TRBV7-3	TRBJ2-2	CASSLGSNTGELFF
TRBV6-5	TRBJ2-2	CASSTGRLNTGELFF
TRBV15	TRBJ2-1	CATSWTFRAPRRFF
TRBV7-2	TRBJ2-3	CASSSGLAGGDTQYF
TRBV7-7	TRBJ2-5	CASSQAGVPETQYF
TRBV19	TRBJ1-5	CASSIQGSNQPQHF
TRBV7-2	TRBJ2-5	CASSLHRQETQYF
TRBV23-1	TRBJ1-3	CASSQSGGRTLSGNTIYF
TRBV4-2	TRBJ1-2	CASSQDPNANYGYTF
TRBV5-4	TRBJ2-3	CASSGRKLAGGRGDTQYF
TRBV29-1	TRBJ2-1	CSVEEQPYNEQFF